The 21 T cell receptor beta chains listed next were all sequenced from one sample in a study of CD8+ T cells in alopecia areata. Extraction and reverse transcription of RNA yielded cDNA as the sequencing template. Method: immunoSEQ multiplex PCR; TCRdb's copy keeps in-frame clones and lacks some. The table records 170,000 or so clones, 58% of them present only once. This sample's treatment: oral pan-JAK inhibitor, 5-10 mg twice daily. The material sequenced was CD8+ T cells sorted from blood, taken at week 24, from a patient treated with tofacitinib. The receptors originated from a human donor with alopecia areata.

This clone was observed a few times. This chain uses TRBV30 with TRBJ2-3; D is perhaps TRBD1 or TRBD2 (5 bases each). CDR3 length: 15 residues. Germline CDR1 is GTSNPN and CDR2 is SVGIG (reference sequence). Trimming removed 1 base from V and 0 bases from J, with 11 bases in between. CDR3 in amino acids: CAWSGGALSTDTQYF. Written as DNA, the CDR3 is TGTGCCTGGAGTGGAGGGGCCTTAAGCACAGATACGCAGTATTTT.

This clone was detected only a few times. V gene TRBV25-1 combines with J gene TRBJ2-2; TRBD1 aligns across 7 bases. CDR1 and CDR2 (germline): MGHDK, SYGVNS. V lost 6 bases, J lost 4 bases, and 2 bases stayed unmatched. This CDR3 contains 13 residues. For the CDR3, the DNA is TGTGCCAGCAGGACAGGGCCCACCGGGGAGCTGTTTTTT. Residues: CASRTGPTGELFF. Full variable domain (outside the CDR3, taken from reference TRBV25-1 and TRBJ2-2): EADIYQTPRYLVIGTGKKITLECSQTMGHDKMYWYQQDPGMELHLIHYSYGVNSTEKGDLSSESTVSRIRTEHFPLTLESARPSHTSQYLCASRTGPTGELFFGEGSRLTVL.

J is TRBJ1-1 and V is TRBV5-1, with a possible D match to TRBD1 (5 bases). This CDR3 has 14 amino acids. The V gene's germline CDR1 is SGHRS and CDR2 YFSETQ. V was pared by 2 bases and J by 5 bases, with 13 bases between. CDR3 residues: CASSFRGPGTEAFF. As DNA, the CDR3 is TGCGCCAGCAGCTTTCGGGGCCCGGGAACTGAAGCTTTCTTT. Complete variable domain (other parts from reference TRBV5-1 and TRBJ1-1): KAGVTQTPRYLIKTRGQQVTLSCSPISGHRSVSWYQQTPGQGLQFLFEYFSETQRNKGNFPGRFSGRQFSNSRSEMNVSTLELGDSALYLCASSFRGPGTEAFFGQGTRLTVV.

The chain joins TRBV25-1 to TRBJ1-4, with D tentatively TRBD1 (6 bases). The germline V gene has CDR1 MGHDK and CDR2 SYGVNS. The CDR3 totals 17 residues. Trimming took off 5 bases at V and 8 bases at J, with 24 bases between the two ends. CDR3 in DNA: TGTGCCAGCAGTTCCCGAAGGGGGGGGACCAAAGGCGAAAAACTGTTTTTT. Translation: CASSSRRGGTKGEKLFF.

The chain joins TRBV29-1 to TRBJ2-1; D perhaps matches TRBD2 (5 bases). The V end was cut by 2 bases, the J end by 6 bases, with 8 bases between. Germline assignment: CDR1 SQVTM and CDR2 ANQGSEA. This CDR3 has 12 amino acids. The CDR3 bases are TGCAGCGTTGAACGGGATCCCAATGAGCAGTTCTTC. This sequence encodes CSVERDPNEQFF.

This clone occurred a few times. The gene calls are TRBV27 and TRBJ1-6; the D gene is possibly TRBD1 (5 bases). CDR3 size: 15 residues. V was cut by 3 bases and J by 8 bases, with 14 bases left in between. CDR1 is MNHEY and CDR2 is SMNVEV in the germline V gene (reference sequence). The CDR3 loop reads CASSFINPRDSPLHF. The DNA for the CDR3 is TGTGCCAGCAGTTTTATCAACCCCAGGGATTCACCCCTCCACTTT.

In its sample, this clone was seen a few times. This chain joins TRBV7-8 and TRBJ2-2; a possible D gene is TRBD1 (6 bases). There are 14 residues in the CDR3. The germline CDR1 and CDR2 sequences are SGHVS and FQNEAQ. Trimming removed 4 bases from V and 3 bases from J, with 9 bases in between. Written as DNA, the CDR3 is TGTGCCAGCAGCTACAGGGTGGACACCGGGGAGCTGTTTTTT. Translated: CASSYRVDTGELFF. Complete variable domain (other parts from reference TRBV7-8 and TRBJ2-2): GAGVSQSPRYKVAKRGQDVALRCDPISGHVSLFWYQQALGQGPEFLTYFQNEAQLDKSGLPSDRFFAERPEGSVSTLKIQRTQQEDSAVYLCASSYRVDTGELFFGEGSRLTVL.

J is TRBJ2-1 and V is TRBV6-5; 12 bases agree with TRBD2. CDR1 MNHEY and CDR2 SVGAGI come from the germline V gene. The CDR3 runs to 16 residues. The junction had 8 bases not matched to a gene; V was cut back by 3 bases and J by 8 bases. The CDR3 reads CASSYVLAGGPHEQFF. DNA of the CDR3: TGTGCCAGCAGTTATGTCCTAGCGGGGGGGCCCCATGAGCAGTTCTTC.

The chain uses TRBV14 and TRBJ1-1; possible D gene TRBD1, 6 bases. With 0 bases removed from V and 6 bases from J, the gap between germline ends came to 8 bases. The CDR3 runs to 13 residues. The germline V gene has CDR1 SGHDN and CDR2 FVKESK. The CDR3 reads CASSQEYRAEAFF. CDR3 DNA sequence: TGTGCCAGCAGCCAAGAGTACAGGGCTGAAGCTTTCTTT.

The chain is built from TRBV15 and TRBJ2-3; D remains unclear. The germline V and J ends were trimmed by 0 bases and 2 bases, with 18 bases remaining between them. Germline lookup yields CDR1 LNHNV and CDR2 YYDKDF (reference sequence). The CDR3 has 18 amino acids. CDR3 sequence reads: CATSRDRLTFDFTDTQYF. The CDR3 region has the DNA TGTGCCACCAGCAGAGATCGCCTAACTTTTGATTTCACAGATACGCAGTATTTT. The full variable domain, with the rest looked up from reference TRBV15 and TRBJ2-3, is DAMVIQNPRYQVTQFGKPVTLSCSQTLNHNVMYWYQQKSSQAPKLLFHYYDKDFNNEADTPDNFQSRRPNTSFCFLDIRSPGLGDTAMYLCATSRDRLTFDFTDTQYFGPGTRLTVL.

This clone was recorded a few times. This chain uses TRBV19 with TRBJ2-1; D perhaps matches TRBD1 (6 bases). Trimming removed 2 bases from V and 3 bases from J, with 11 bases in between. The CDR3 is 15 amino acids. Per the germline V gene, CDR1 is LNHDA and CDR2 is SQIVND (reference sequence). CDR3 in DNA: TGTGCCAGTAGTATATGGGGGCAGTACTACAATGAGCAGTTCTTC. Amino acid sequence: CASSIWGQYYNEQFF.

This chain joins TRBV4-2 and TRBJ2-2, with TRBD2 matching over 12 bases. V lost 2 bases to trimming and J lost 9 bases; unmatched junction nucleotides: 1. The CDR3 covers 14 residues. From germline, CDR1 is LGHNA and CDR2 YNFKEQ. This CDR3 is CASSQTSGGRELFF. Written as DNA, the CDR3 is TGTGCCAGCAGCCAAACTAGCGGGGGGAGGGAGCTGTTTTTT.

This clone was counted between two and nine times. The rearrangement links TRBV13 to TRBJ2-1, with 10 bases aligning to TRBD1. This CDR3 comprises 15 residues. V trimming: 8 bases; J trimming: 5 bases; junction bases outside the gene matches: 9. Germline-derived CDR1 and CDR2 are PRHDT and FYEKMQ (reference sequence). Here the CDR3 reads CASGAGDRGNNEQFF. CDR3 coding DNA: TGTGCCAGCGGCGCGGGGGACAGGGGTAACAATGAGCAGTTCTTC.

This clone was seen a single time. CDR3 in amino acids: CASSGTPGTGYNEQFF. Written as DNA, the CDR3 is TGTGCCAGCTCTGGGACCCCCGGGACAGGGTACAATGAGCAGTTCTTC. V usage is TRBV18 and J usage is TRBJ2-1; TRBD1 matches at 9 bases. The CDR3 is 16 amino acids. With V trimmed by 6 bases and J by 4 bases, 10 bases remained unmatched. The germline V gene encodes CDR1 KGHSH and CDR2 LQKENI.

This clone was counted only a few times. This chain links TRBV5-1 with TRBJ2-3; D call uncertain. Trimming took off 0 bases at V and 0 bases at J, with 5 bases between the two ends. Germline CDR1 and CDR2: SGHRS and YFSETQ. The CDR3 has 14 residues. CDR3 DNA sequence: TGCGCCAGCAGCTTGGTGGGTAGCACAGATACGCAGTATTTT. Residues: CASSLVGSTDTQYF.

The chain is built from TRBV27 and TRBJ1-4; 7 nucleotides line up with TRBD1. CDR3 length equals 14 residues. Germline values: CDR1 MNHEY, CDR2 SMNVEV (reference sequence). V dropped 2 bases and J dropped 7; count of bases not matched to a gene: 4. CDR3: CASSLGQGVEKLFF. The CDR3 nucleotides read TGTGCCAGCAGTTTAGGGCAGGGGGTTGAAAAACTGTTTTTT.

V is TRBV2 and J is TRBJ2-7; TRBD2 matches 7 bases. CDR3 length: 14 amino acids. The germline V gene has CDR1 SNHLY and CDR2 FYNNEI. J was trimmed by 2 bases and V by 3 bases; bases with no gene match: 4. The CDR3 protein is CASSDISGPYEQYF. CDR3 DNA: TGTGCCAGCAGTGATATTAGCGGGCCCTACGAGCAGTACTTC. Full variable domain (outside the CDR3, taken from reference TRBV2 and TRBJ2-7): EPEVTQTPSHQVTQMGQEVILRCVPISNHLYFYWYRQILGQKVEFLVSFYNNEISEKSEIFDDQFSVERPDGSNFTLKIRSTKLEDSAMYFCASSDISGPYEQYFGPGTRLTVT.

The chain carries TRBV6-5 and TRBJ1-1; 7 nucleotides line up with TRBD1. CDR3 length equals 15 residues. Losses at the gene ends were 1 base for V and 0 bases for J; bases not matched to a gene: 2. The germline CDR1 and CDR2 sequences are MNHEY and SVGAGI. Written as DNA, the CDR3 is TGTGCCAGCAGTTACTTGGGACAGATGAACACTGAAGCTTTCTTT. It yields the protein CASSYLGQMNTEAFF.

This clone has only one observation. V is TRBV19 and J is TRBJ2-1, with D perhaps TRBD1 (5 bases). The CDR3 consists of 15 residues. Germline assignment: CDR1 LNHDA and CDR2 SQIVND (reference sequence). The V and J ends lost 2 bases and 3 bases respectively, with 11 bases between them. CDR3 region: CASSIRWQGYNEQFF. In nucleotides, the CDR3 is TGTGCCAGTAGTATACGGTGGCAGGGCTACAATGAGCAGTTCTTC.

The chain uses TRBV5-6 and TRBJ2-3; no firm D call. Germline V CDR1 and CDR2: SGHDT, YYEEEE. The CDR3 length is 12 residues. V was pared by 3 bases and J by 6 bases, with 8 bases between. The CDR3 loop is CASSSQPDTQYF. The CDR3 DNA sequence: TGTGCCAGCAGCTCTCAGCCTGATACGCAGTATTTT. Full variable domain (remainder filled in from reference TRBV5-6 and TRBJ2-3): DAGVTQSPTHLIKTRGQQVTLRCSPKSGHDTVSWYQQALGQGPQFIFQYYEEEERQRGNFPDRFSGHQFPNYSSELNVNALLLGDSALYLCASSSQPDTQYFGPGTRLTVL.

The chain links TRBV7-6 to TRBJ2-3; 9 nucleotides match TRBD2. V was pared by 1 base and J by 2 bases, with 1 base of the junction left unmatched. This CDR3 has 15 residues. Germline CDR1 is SGHVS and CDR2 is FNYEAQ. CDR3 DNA: TGTGCCAGCAGCTTAGGCGGGGGGGCCACAGATACGCAGTATTTT. This sequence encodes CASSLGGGATDTQYF. Full variable domain (remainder filled in from reference TRBV7-6 and TRBJ2-3): GAGVSQSPRYKVTKRGQDVALRCDPISGHVSLYWYRQALGQGPEFLTYFNYEAQQDKSGLPNDRFSAERPEGSISTLTIQRTEQRDSAMYRCASSLGGGATDTQYFGPGTRLTVL.